The entry below describes one T cell receptor beta chain. The specificity of this receptor is unknown. Per-base quality was not reported, and no clone a single base away is much larger than it. Collaborating institutions collected whole blood in K2EDTA tubes following their own protocols. Collaborator samples were shipped for TCRbeta analysis as frozen whole blood, isolated PBMCs, or DNA extracted from either sample type. These data are taken from a study of blood T cell repertoires in COVID-19 (TCRdb year 2020). In terms of the full investigation: Samples covering the acute and convalescent phases of COVID-19 were provided by collaborators in the United States, Italy and Spain. Sample metadata almost always included a de-identified subject ID, COVID-19 status, age in years and sex. The repertoires were released in a freely available public database intended as a resource for research on the immune response to SARS-CoV-2. The dataset comprised deeply sampled blood TCRbeta repertoires from subjects exposed to, actively infected with, or recovered from COVID-19. The samples were drawn from two sources: the first 160 participants of the ongoing ImmuneRACE study, and over 950 subjects contributed by 6 global collaborators. The material from the prospective study consisted of cDNA or gDNA derived from T cells, B-cell-depleted T cells, or PBMCs. Where available, HLA class I and class II types were obtained from metadata supplied by the sample provider rather than from assay-based typing. Broader findings and caveats from the paper: How much clinical and demographic metadata was included differed by source and by participant, and the metadata was provided uncurated.

The immunoSEQ Assay, a bias-controlled multiplex PCR, was used to amplify TCRbeta CDR3 regions from genomic DNA. For the original study's pipeline: The number of nucleated cells in each sample was estimated by amplification of reference gene primers within the assay. Sequence reads were collapsed and filtered to measure the absolute abundance of every unique TCRbeta CDR3 rearrangement. Productive Simpson clonality was computed per sample as the square root of Simpson's diversity index over productive rearrangements. TCRdb provides this immuneACCESS table in a form limited to in-frame rearrangements. Some clones are lacking; in checked studies, under half of them reflect an unresolved V gene, and why the rest are absent is not known. Clonal size and the V and J genes are those of that table, whereas D and trimming came from the DNA. The sample profile shows about 230,000 clones; approximately 81% of them were found once. The ten largest clones take up approximately 0.89% of the sample.

Sequencing was carried out using peripheral blood. This clonotype originated in a man aged 40-50 years with acute or convalescent COVID-19.

In nucleotides, the sequence is TGTGCCAGCAGCATAGTAGCGGGGGGGCCTCTATACGAGCAGTACTTC. Translated, it gives CASSIVAGGPLYEQYF. This receptor chain uses TRBV7-8 and TRBJ2-7; 11 of the junction bases match TRBD2. CDR1 SGHVS and CDR2 FQNEAQ were looked up in the germline V gene. From the cysteine through the phenylalanine, the CDR3 covers 16 amino acids. The kept DNA is CDR3 alone, 48 bases in frame from the first base. V has 5 bases trimmed and J has 4 bases trimmed; junction bases matching no gene number 10.